This T cell receptor beta chain was observed in a study of cytomegalovirus exposure and HLA in healthy donors. Findings and limits, study-wide: An assumption of roughly uniform sequencing depth across donors underlay the presence/absence analyses. Productive rates of about 90% or about 30% were seen for most TCR beta V segments in an earlier analysis. The study had only CMV serostatus as immune exposure information.

Donors were nominally healthy when sampled, though unrecorded immune exposures were likely. This clone showed up just once. The target antigen is unknown. The CDR3 has 15 amino acids. Per germline, CDR1 LGHNA and CDR2 YNFKEQ. V was pared by 1 base and J by 8 bases, with 12 bases between. The PCR ran on 60 Vbeta and 13 Jbeta primers. Generated by immunoSEQ multiplex PCR, the TCRdb table keeps only in-frame clones and is missing some. The profile shows about 160,000 clones, about 85% of them singletons. Sequenced: PBMCs. The TCR was taken from a man younger than 30 in good health and CMV-seropositive. The chain employs TRBV4-2 and TRBJ2-6, with a weak D call TRBD2 (5 bases). CDR3 loop: CASSQADSMPNVLTF. The DNA for the CDR3 is TGTGCCAGCAGCCAAGCGGACTCCATGCCCAACGTCCTGACTTTC.